This T cell receptor beta chain was documented in a study of vaccination and CD4 T cells after COVID-19 (dated by TCRdb to 2021 to 2024). Study-level background: SARS-CoV-2 positivity had been established in the convalescent patients by nasal swab PCR, and mild disease was recorded in several of these patients and severe disease in one. Post-vaccine blood samples were taken a median of roughly 75 days after the second vaccine dose, with a range of roughly 13 to 250 days. The convalescent cohort comprised six males and four females, including two Hispanic individuals, seven Caucasians, two Asians and one multiracial person. Post-COVID blood samples from convalescent patients were collected a median of around 100 days after diagnosis, with a range of 35 to 161 days. In around nine COVID-19 convalescent patients and a handful of infection-naive healthy vaccine recipients, the spike-specific CD4+ TCR repertoire before mRNA vaccination was compared with the repertoire after mRNA vaccination. Overlapping spike peptide pools from SARS-CoV-2 and from the common cold coronaviruses HCoV-NL63, HCoV-OC43 and HCoV-229E were used as culture stimuli. Control cultures used a CEFX viral epitope pool as positive control, an HIV-1 Nef peptide pool as negative control, or no peptide. Each participant got two doses of either the Pfizer-BioNTech BNT162b2 vaccine (n=8) or the Moderna mRNA-1273 vaccine (n=2). The study at large found these results: Relatively few convalescent patients were included in the study, and early timepoints after natural infection were not analyzed. The median number of SARS-CoV-2-reactive clonotypes rose from 20 to 25 after infection to roughly 38 after vaccination, but the change was not significant. Nearly all vaccine-specific clones in convalescent patients (304 of 307) were mono-reactive for SARS-CoV-2 spike rather than cross-reactive with common cold coronaviruses. In convalescent patients, a median 86.3% of post-vaccine SARS-CoV-2-reactive clones were detected only after vaccination, and vaccine-specific priming was suggested by this finding.

The germline V gene sets CDR1 to MNHEY and CDR2 to SVGEGT. Including cysteine and phenylalanine, the CDR3 has 19 amino acids. Of all the DNA, just the CDR3 is kept, 57 bases in frame from base 1. Here V drops 4 bases and J drops 2 bases, and the junction holds 14 bases not matched to any gene. Library generation was performed with PCR. TCR sequencing of DNA from cultured CD4+ T cells used the Oncomine TCR Beta short-read assay at the Johns Hopkins FTIC core. Genomic DNA was extracted from the cultured CD4+ T cells with the QIAamp micro DNA kit. Oncomine TCR Beta libraries from cultured CD4+ T cells were pooled using unique dual indexes and sequenced on an Illumina iSeq 100. Per the source publication's procedure: Non-productive sequences were removed, and CDR3s not starting with C, not ending with F or W, or shorter than 7 amino acids were discarded. The MANAFEST web application identified antigen-specific clonotypes by comparing peptide-stimulated wells against reference wells and other culture wells. Positive clones required FDR below 0.05, an odds ratio above 5, and productive frequency above 0.1% in at least two of three replicate wells. Cross-reactive clonotypes were defined as significantly expanded in both SARS-CoV-2 spike wells and at least one common cold coronavirus spike condition. Similarity between CDR3 sequences was evaluated in R version 3.6.1 using Levenshtein distances (stringdist) and unrooted phylogenetic trees (ape). TCRdb reprocessing: public reads trimmed at Q25 with fastp, clones called with MiXCR, in-frame beta chains kept. Rows are unified per CDR3 protein, each entry keeping the most common DNA and genes. These V and J calls originate from TCRdb's pipeline instead of the authors' own analysis. Counted in this sample were roughly 8,400 distinct CDR3 sequences; roughly three fifths of them appeared once. Around 11% of the sample comes from the top ten.

The treatment or condition label on this specimen signifies: approximately nine-day PBMC culture with coronavirus spike peptide pools or control peptides (ViraFEST assay). The study used the ViraFEST assay, which expanded antigen-specific T cells with peptide pools and then identified expanded clonotypes by TCR sequencing. The positive SARS-CoV-2 PCR tests of the convalescent patients were dated from March to December 2020, before the Alpha, Beta and Delta variants emerged in the United States. Each well held 2 million to 2.5 million PBMCs cultured with roughly 10 ug/ml peptide pools in IMDM containing about 5% human AB serum and approximately 10 IU/ml IL-2. On days 3 and 7, half of the culture medium was replaced with fresh IL-2-containing medium. After 10 days of culture, CD4+ T cells were isolated by negative selection using the EasySep CD4+ T cell isolation kit. PBMCs were separated from whole blood using Ficoll-Paque Plus gradient centrifugation and then either used fresh or cryopreserved at -140C. Culture conditions were generally each tested in triplicate wells.

This clonotype turned up a few times. The antigen this receptor binds is unknown. Base qualities are not at hand, and no much larger clone is one base apart. The sample was cultured CD4+ T cells from blood, taken after SARS-CoV-2 vaccination. The chain uses TRBV6-2 or TRBV6-3 and TRBJ1-5, and TRBD1 aligns with 10 junction nucleotides. The receptor was isolated from a human donor with COVID-19. CDR3 reads: CASSSHRDRGVTGNQPQHF. The nucleotide sequence reads as follows: TGTGCCAGCAGTTCCCATCGGGACAGGGGAGTTACTGGCAATCAGCCCCAGCATTTT.